Included here is one T cell receptor beta chain sequence, with context. This CDR3 comprises 16 residues. Germline loops: CDR1 SGHNT, CDR2 YYREEE (reference sequence). The V and J ends lost 1 base and 4 bases, in that order; junction bases with no gene match: 2. These data belong to a study of cytotoxic CD8 clonotypes in ibrutinib-treated CLL. Sequencing used immunoSEQ multiplex PCR; TCRdb keeps in-frame clones, though not all of them. This sample yields 110,000 to 150,000 clones, of which 80% to 95% are seen a single time; 10% to 12% belongs to the top ten. The sample here was PBMCs, taken after 12 months of ibrutinib treatment. The rearrangement uses TRBV5-4 and TRBJ2-3, with 14 nucleotides matching TRBD2. This TCR derives from a human donor with chronic lymphocytic leukemia. CDR3 amino acids: CASSLRLAGGPDTQYF. The CDR3 DNA sequence: TGTGCCAGCAGCTTGAGACTAGCGGGAGGGCCAGATACGCAGTATTTT. The full variable domain, rest sourced from reference TRBV5-4 and TRBJ2-3, is ETGVTQSPTHLIKTRGQQVTLRCSSQSGHNTVSWYQQALGQGPQFIFQYYREEENGRGNFPPRFSGLQFPNYSSELNVNALELDDSALYLCASSLRLAGGPDTQYFGPGTRLTVL.